The 30 T cell receptor beta chains below were found in one sample sequenced in a study of CD8 T cells in ankylosing spondylitis (dated by TCRdb to the late 2010s). Library generation was performed with 5' RACE. The reads were generated on an Illumina HiSeq 2500. TCRdb's own reprocessing of the public reads used fastp at Q25 and MiXCR and kept productive beta chains. Each CDR3 protein appears once, grouped with its most common genes and DNA. Here the sample has 150,000 to 200,000 distinct CDR3 sequences; 10% to 15% occur a single time. Roughly 9.6% of the sample goes to the ten largest clones. Sequencing was carried out using blood, either unsorted or a sorted T cell fraction (not recorded which). The source is a female donor with ankylosing spondylitis or in good health (not recorded which).

This clonotype has just a few counts. V gene TRBV6-2 or TRBV6-3 combines with J gene TRBJ2-7; the match to TRBD1 covers 7 bases. The germline V gene encodes CDR1 MNHEY and CDR2 SVGEGT. V was pared by 5 bases and J by 1 base, with 11 bases of the junction left unmatched. The CDR3 contains 16 residues. The CDR3 reads CASSPLGRDRSYEQYF. Here the CDR3 DNA reads TGTGCCAGCAGTCCCCTGGGCCGGGACAGATCCTACGAGCAGTACTTC.

Ten or more counts support this clonotype. The gene calls are TRBV9 and TRBJ1-6, with D possibly matching TRBD1 (5 bases). Trimming cost V 0 bases and J 0 bases, with 13 bases left between them. This CDR3 is built from 18 residues. Germline CDR1 is SGDLS and CDR2 is YYNGEE. CDR3 residues: CASSVGLAGNSYNSPLHF. CDR3 sequence (DNA): TGTGCCAGCAGCGTAGGGCTGGCAGGGAACTCCTATAATTCACCCCTCCACTTT.

This clonotype was seen a handful of times. The chain uses TRBV6-6 and TRBJ1-2, with D possibly TRBD1 on 5 matching bases. CDR3 length: 12 residues. V was clipped by 4 bases and J by 8 bases, with 11 bases between them. Germline V gene sequence: CDR1 MNHNY, CDR2 SVGAGI (reference sequence). The CDR3 bases are TGTGCCAGCAGTTGGCCGCAGGGAGGCTACACCTTC. Protein product: CASSWPQGGYTF.

In its sample, this clonotype was seen many times. The chain links TRBV24-1 to TRBJ2-1, with D possibly TRBD1 on 6 matching bases. V was trimmed by 3 bases and J by 7 bases, leaving 12 bases between them. This CDR3 comprises 14 residues. Germline V gene lookup returns CDR1 KGHDR and CDR2 SFDVKD. DNA for the CDR3: TGTGCCACCAGTGATGAGACAGGTCTTAATGAGCAGTTCTTC. Protein sequence: CATSDETGLNEQFF.

This clonotype was observed at least ten times. This rearrangement joins TRBV6-1 to TRBJ1-2; D perhaps matches TRBD1 (5 bases). CDR1 and CDR2 from the germline V gene are MNHNS and SASEGT. V was pared by 7 bases and J by 8 bases, with 17 bases between. This CDR3 region has 13 residues. CDR3: CASIGASPGGYTF. The CDR3 nucleotides are TGTGCCAGCATTGGGGCCTCTCCGGGGGGCTACACCTTC.

Ten or more counts support this clonotype. The genes are TRBV5-1 and TRBJ2-1, with TRBD1 matching over 9 bases. J gave up 7 bases and V 1 base, and 12 bases lay outside the gene matches. The germline V gene has CDR1 SGHRS and CDR2 YFSETQ. The CDR3 is made up of 17 amino acids. The DNA for the CDR3 is TGCGCCAGCAGCTTGAGGGGTAGGGGACAGGGTGTGAATGAGCAGTTCTTC. Protein sequence: CASSLRGRGQGVNEQFF.

J is TRBJ2-1 and V is TRBV7-3; D perhaps matches TRBD2 (6 bases). The V gene's germline CDR1 is SGHTA and CDR2 FQGTGA. V shed 2 bases and J shed 9 bases, with 14 bases lying between them. The CDR3 sequence is 14 residues long. The CDR3 here is CASSLWAKGGEQFF. The CDR3 nucleotides are TGTGCCAGCAGCTTATGGGCCAAGGGAGGTGAGCAGTTCTTC.

This chain links TRBV7-6 with TRBJ2-7; 11 nucleotides line up with TRBD2. V lost 6 bases to trimming and J lost 4 bases; unmatched junction nucleotides: 8. The CDR3 has 15 residues. The V gene's germline CDR1 is SGHVS and CDR2 FNYEAQ. The CDR3 region is CASSHTTSGSYEQYF. CDR3 nucleotide sequence: TGTGCCAGCAGTCACACAACTAGCGGGAGTTACGAGCAGTACTTC.

This clonotype was picked up many times. The chain couples TRBV12-3 or TRBV12-4 to TRBJ2-1; TRBD2 agrees at 12 bases. V lost 2 bases to trimming and J lost 3 bases; unmatched junction nucleotides: 5. CDR3 length equals 17 residues. The CDR3 DNA reads TGTGCCAGCAGTTTAAAGGGGACTAGCGGGTACTACAATGAGCAGTTCTTC. As protein: CASSLKGTSGYYNEQFF.

This clonotype has a count of ten or more. V usage is TRBV24-1 and J usage is TRBJ2-7, with 7 bases that match TRBD1. V lost 5 bases to trimming and J lost 2 bases; unmatched junction nucleotides: 5. CDR1 is KGHDR and CDR2 is SFDVKD in the germline V gene. This CDR3 comprises 14 residues. CDR3 sequence: CATSGPGQTYEQYF. CDR3 nucleotide sequence: TGTGCCACCAGTGGGCCGGGACAGACCTACGAGCAGTACTTC.

This clonotype appeared many times. This chain uses TRBV12-3 or TRBV12-4 with TRBJ2-2; perhaps TRBD1 as D (7 bases). The CDR3 length is 13 residues. V dropped 6 bases and J dropped 9 bases, with 14 bases sitting between them. The CDR3 region has the DNA TGTGCCAGCAGACTCACAGGGGACTGGGAGCTGTTTTTT. Amino acid sequence: CASRLTGDWELFF.

This clonotype was detected a few times. The chain uses TRBV7-8 and TRBJ2-3, with D tentatively TRBD2 (6 bases). Trimming took off 5 bases at V and 0 bases at J, with 18 bases between the two ends. Germline V CDR1 and CDR2: SGHVS, FQNEAQ. There are 17 residues in the CDR3. The DNA for the CDR3 is TGTGCCAGCAGCCGCCTTCGTGGGAGGTCTAGCACAGATACGCAGTATTTT. Its protein product is CASSRLRGRSSTDTQYF.

This clonotype was seen ten or more times. CDR3: CAISMPQGGNEQFF. The CDR3 DNA reads TGTGCCATCAGTATGCCACAGGGGGGCAATGAGCAGTTCTTC. This chain joins TRBV10-3 and TRBJ2-1; the match to TRBD1 covers 8 bases. CDR3 length equals 14 residues. The germline CDR1 and CDR2 sequences are ENHRY and SYGVKD. V was pared by 5 bases and J by 6 bases, with 6 bases of the junction left unmatched.

In this sample, this clonotype turned up a few times. A junction boundary mismatches the germline segment, possibly from a read error. The chain uses TRBV18 and TRBJ2-5, with TRBD1 matching 7 bases. Germline loops: CDR1 KGHSH, CDR2 LQKENI. The CDR3 extends over 13 amino acids. In DNA, the CDR3 is TGCGCCAGCAGCCCGACAGGGCAAGAGACCCAGTACTTC. Translation gives CASSPTGQETQYF.

This sequence joins TRBV10-3 and TRBJ2-7; tentative D call: TRBD1 (6 bases). Trimming took 6 bases from V and 1 from J, leaving 13 bases between them. Germline V CDR1 and CDR2: ENHRY, SYGVKD. This CDR3 is 14 amino acids long. The CDR3 sequence is CAIRDTTGSYEQYF. CDR3 DNA sequence: TGTGCCATCAGGGATACTACAGGGTCCTACGAGCAGTACTTC.

This clonotype was counted ten times or more. V is TRBV6-2 or TRBV6-3 and J is TRBJ2-3; the match to TRBD2 covers 7 bases. CDR1 is MNHEY, CDR2 SVGEGT, per germline. This CDR3 contains 14 residues. Trimming took 3 bases from V and 4 from J; bases not matched to a gene: 4. CDR3 sequence: CASSYTSVSDTQYF. The DNA of the CDR3 is TGTGCCAGCAGTTATACTAGCGTCTCAGATACGCAGTATTTT.

There are a few counts of this clonotype. The chain carries TRBV4-3 and TRBJ1-3; D is unclear. The germline V gene has CDR1 LGHNA and CDR2 YSLEER. Trimming left V 0 bases short and J 2 bases short, with 8 bases between. This CDR3 spans 15 amino acids. The CDR3 spells CASSQEPAAGNTIYF. The CDR3 DNA reads TGCGCCAGCAGCCAAGAACCGGCTGCTGGAAACACCATATATTTT.

This clonotype was seen at least ten times. J is TRBJ1-5 and V is TRBV2; D remains unclear. The germline CDR1 and CDR2 sequences are SNHLY and FYNNEI. V was shortened by 1 base and J by 0 bases, with 7 bases between the two germline ends. CDR3 length equals 15 residues. In nucleotides, the CDR3 is TGTGCCAGCAGTGAAGGAAGGACTAGCAATCAGCCCCAGCATTTT. Translation: CASSEGRTSNQPQHF.

This clonotype was counted between two and nine times. The V call is TRBV12-3 or TRBV12-4, the J call TRBJ1-1, with D possibly being TRBD1 (5 bases). Trimming stripped 6 bases from V and 1 base from J, with 15 bases between. This CDR3 is 15 amino acids long. CDR3 residues: CASSLPWGRNTEAFF. The CDR3 coding sequence is TGTGCCAGCAGCTTGCCCTGGGGCCGGAACACTGAAGCTTTCTTT.

There are many counts of this clonotype. The CDR3 DNA sequence: TGTGCCAGCAGCTCAGGACAGGGTGTCATCTATGGCTACACCTTC. Translation: CASSSGQGVIYGYTF. The chain employs TRBV7-2 and TRBJ1-2; 8 nucleotides line up with TRBD1. The ends lost 4 bases at V and 4 bases at J; junction bases unmatched: 8. The germline CDR1 and CDR2 sequences are SGHTA and FQGNSA. The CDR3 has 15 amino acids. Complete variable domain (other parts from reference TRBV7-2 and TRBJ1-2): GAGVSQSPSNKVTEKGKDVELRCDPISGHTALYWYRQSLGQGLEFLIYFQGNSAPDKSGLPSDRFSAERTGGSVSTLTIQRTQQEDSAVYLCASSSGQGVIYGYTFGSGTRLTVV.

This clonotype showed up many times. The rearrangement uses TRBV5-1 and TRBJ1-2; D is unresolved. The CDR3 extends over 13 amino acids. Germline assignment: CDR1 SGHRS and CDR2 YFSETQ. Trimming cost V 4 bases and J 6 bases, with 13 bases left between them. CDR3 DNA sequence: TGCGCCAGCAGCCCCGAACTACAAAATGGCTACACCTTC. It yields the protein CASSPELQNGYTF.

The CDR3 nucleotides are TGCAGTGCTTCAATCAGGGGGAACGGCTACACCTTC. It encodes CSASIRGNGYTF. This chain connects TRBV20-1 to TRBJ1-2, with 7 bases aligning to TRBD1. The CDR3 length is 12 residues. CDR1 DFQATT and CDR2 SNEGSKA come from the germline V gene (reference sequence). The V and J ends lost 5 bases and 8 bases, in that order; junction bases with no gene match: 8.

The rearrangement uses TRBV7-2 and TRBJ2-5; the D gene is possibly TRBD2 (5 bases). The CDR3 length is 14 residues. V was cut by 2 bases and J by 6 bases, with 13 bases left in between. CDR1 is SGHTA and CDR2 is FQGNSA in the germline V gene. The CDR3 spells CASSLLTSRQTQYF. Written as DNA, the CDR3 is TGTGCCAGCAGCTTACTAACTAGTAGACAGACCCAGTACTTC.

The chain has TRBV24-1 and TRBJ2-1; 7 bases align to TRBD2. CDR1 and CDR2 (germline): KGHDR, SFDVKD. This CDR3 contains 14 residues. V was pared by 9 bases and J by 6 bases, with 10 bases of the junction left unmatched. Written as DNA, the CDR3 is TGTGCCACCGGGAGGGACTCCGTTCTCAATGAGCAGTTCTTC. The encoded protein is CATGRDSVLNEQFF.

V and J are TRBV7-2 and TRBJ2-1, with 7 bases identical to TRBD2. The V gene's germline CDR1 is SGHTA and CDR2 FQGNSA. CDR3 length: 15 amino acids. The V segment lost 4 bases and the J segment 4 bases; nucleotides outside the gene matches: 7. The CDR3 DNA reads TGTGCCAGCAGCTCCGCGGGAGCTAGGTACAATGAGCAGTTCTTC. Amino acid sequence: CASSSAGARYNEQFF.

About this clonotype: The germline gene is not matched at one end of the junction; a read error may be the cause. The V call is TRBV7-9, the J call TRBJ1-1; no firm D call. Germline CDR1 SEHNR, CDR2 FQNEAQ (reference sequence). This CDR3 region has 13 residues. CDR3 coding DNA: TGTGCCAGCGGCTTAGATCCGAACACTGAAGCTTTCTTT. Translation gives CASGLDPNTEAFF.

V and J are TRBV3-1 and TRBJ2-1; 12 bases match TRBD2. CDR1 and CDR2 from the germline V gene are LGHDT and YNNKEL (reference sequence). The CDR3 loop spans 17 amino acids. J lost 10 bases, V lost 10 bases, and 20 bases had no gene match. The DNA for the CDR3 is TGTGCCACCACCCAAAGCCTTCGGCTAGCGGGGGGGGGAGAGCAGTTCTTC. It encodes CATTQSLRLAGGGEQFF.

This clonotype turned up a few times. This rearrangement joins TRBV18 to TRBJ1-3; 9 positions agree with TRBD1. Germline-derived CDR1 and CDR2 are KGHSH and LQKENI. Trimming at V came to 1 base and at J to 0 bases, leaving 4 bases not matched to a gene. The CDR3 loop spans 17 amino acids. DNA of the CDR3: TGTGCCAGCTCACCACTACAGGGGGCTATCTCTGGAAACACCATATATTTT. This gives the protein CASSPLQGAISGNTIYF.

This clonotype was seen ten or more times. J is TRBJ2-1 and V is TRBV6-2 or TRBV6-3, with unresolved D. The CDR3 is 15 residues long. Germline V lookup: CDR1 MNHEY, CDR2 SVGEGT. V was shortened by 6 bases and J by 5 bases, with 17 bases between the two germline ends. The CDR3 DNA follows: TGTGCCAGCAGCCTTCCCGGGCAGTCCCACAATGAGCAGTTCTTC. Translated, it gives CASSLPGQSHNEQFF.

This clonotype was recorded a few times. This chain links TRBV6-5 with TRBJ2-7; D gene uncertain. CDR1 is MNHEY and CDR2 is SVGAGI in the germline V gene. V was shortened by 4 bases and J by 7 bases, with 8 bases between the two germline ends. The CDR3 is 11 amino acids. The CDR3 DNA reads TGTGCCAGCAGTTCTCCTACTGAGCAGTACTTC. Its translation: CASSSPTEQYF.